A selection of T cell receptor beta chains follows, all from one sample in a study of blood T cell repertoires in COVID-19. The repertoire was sequenced with immunoSEQ multiplex PCR; TCRdb's copy has only in-frame clones and lacks some. The repertoire holds about 47,000 clones, with roughly four fifths as singletons. The sequenced sample was peripheral blood. These receptors came from a man in his fifties or sixties with active COVID-19. The CDR3 runs from the conserved cysteine through the conserved F or W. The order of the fields is V gene, J gene, clone size, D gene, CDR3 protein, CDR3 DNA. The D gene is left open where the match is weak. For some rows the clone size is stated as once, few or many, or as a class when expanded; others skip it.

TRBV7-8	TRBJ2-1	-	-	CASRQSQALGEQFF	TGTGCCAGCAGACAGAGTCAGGCCCTCGGTGAGCAGTTCTTC
TRBV5-6	TRBJ1-1	-	TRBD1	CASSPQGVNTEAFF	TGTGCCAGCAGCCCACAGGGGGTGAACACTGAAGCTTTCTTT
TRBV6-5	TRBJ1-2	-	TRBD1	CASSPRQGGYGYTF	TGTGCCAGCAGTCCCAGACAGGGTGGCTATGGCTACACCTTC
TRBV18	TRBJ2-5	-	-	CASSAGRKETQYF	TGTGCCAGCTCCGCAGGCCGGAAAGAGACCCAGTACTTC
TRBV19	TRBJ1-1	few	-	CASSNTGMNTEAFF	TGTGCCAGTAGTAATACAGGGATGAACACTGAAGCTTTCTTT
TRBV3-1/TRBV3-2	TRBJ2-1	-	TRBD2	CASSHSGKYNEQFF	TGTGCCAGCAGCCATAGCGGGAAGTACAATGAGCAGTTCTTC
TRBV2	TRBJ2-7	-	-	CATSGRTSAYEQYF	TGTGCCACCTCAGGGCGGACCTCGGCCTACGAGCAGTACTTC
TRBV7-9	TRBJ2-7	-	TRBD2	CASSLAGGTEQYF	TGTGCCAGCAGCCTAGCCGGGGGGACCGAGCAGTACTTC
TRBV9	TRBJ2-5	-	TRBD1	CASSVDRGGETQYF	TGTGCCAGCAGCGTCGACAGGGGTGGGGAGACCCAGTACTTC
TRBV6-4	TRBJ2-1	-	TRBD2	CASSEIAGRYNEQFF	TGTGCCAGCAGTGAAATAGCGGGGCGTTACAATGAGCAGTTCTTC
TRBV19	TRBJ2-3	-	-	CASSSPLGADTQYF	TGTGCCAGTAGTAGCCCTTTAGGGGCAGATACGCAGTATTTT
TRBV27	TRBJ2-1	-	TRBD2	CASSQYSGLAVYNEQFF	TGTGCCAGCAGTCAATACTCCGGACTAGCGGTCTACAATGAGCAGTTCTTC
TRBV6-2/TRBV6-3	TRBJ2-7	-	-	CASSSEGDRRSYEQYF	TGTGCCAGCAGTTCAGAGGGAGACAGGAGGTCCTACGAGCAGTACTTC
TRBV9	TRBJ1-1	few	-	CASSVGLSTEAFF	TGTGCCAGCAGCGTAGGGTTGAGCACTGAAGCTTTCTTT
TRBV18	TRBJ2-7	-	-	CASSPSAGNEQYF	TGTGCCAGCTCACCGTCCGCGGGGAACGAGCAGTACTTC
TRBV19	TRBJ1-2	-	-	CASSISAGAGVGYTF	TGTGCCAGTAGTATCTCGGCAGGGGCGGGAGTTGGCTACACCTTC
TRBV28	TRBJ2-2	-	-	CASILLKTGNTGELFF	TGTGCCAGCATCCTCTTGAAGACAGGCAACACCGGGGAGCTGTTTTTT
TRBV6-6	TRBJ1-6	once	-	CASSYSEGNSPLHF	TGTGCCAGCAGTTACTCAGAGGGTAATTCACCCCTCCACTTT
TRBV28	TRBJ1-4	-	-	CASRREINEKLFF	TGTGCCAGCAGGCGGGAGATAAATGAAAAACTGTTTTTT
TRBV5-4	TRBJ1-3	-	-	CASSLDRSSGNTIYF	TGTGCCAGCAGCTTGGACAGGTCCTCTGGAAACACCATATATTTT
TRBV19	TRBJ2-1	-	-	CASSITQAYNEQFF	TGTGCCAGTAGTATCACGCAGGCTTACAATGAGCAGTTCTTC
TRBV7-6	TRBJ2-7	-	-	CASSLNVRGQRSEQYF	TGTGCCAGCAGCTTAAACGTCAGAGGACAGAGAAGCGAGCAGTACTTC